This T cell receptor (beta chain) comes out of a study of T cells in Graves' hyperthyroidism and ophthalmopathy. Points from the study as a whole: Appearing also in blood were most of the thyroid clonotypes expanded above 0.001.

Diagnostic assessment was based on clinical symptoms, serum thyroxine and TRAb, thyroid ultrasound and orbital computed tomography. This clonotype was observed a few times. Its antigen is undetermined. TCR beta CDR3 region amplification was performed from RNA transcripts. Using the HTBI primer set, a first-round RT-PCR was run on the TCR CDR3. TCRdb used MiXCR to reprocess the multiplex PCR reads, holding one entry per CDR3 protein. The table lists approximately 720,000 distinct CDR3 sequences, about 19% of them singletons. In germline, CDR1 is KGHDR, CDR2 SFDVKD. The V and J ends lost 12 bases and 7 bases, in that order; junction bases with no gene match: 6. The CDR3 has 13 amino acids.

V is TRBV24-1 and J is TRBJ2-2, with 11 bases matching TRBD1. The clonotype originates from a woman between 45 and 65 years old with Graves' hyperthyroidism that later progressed to Graves' ophthalmopathy. The sample taken for sequencing was blood. The CDR3 protein is CAAGQGASGELFF. CDR3 nucleotides: TGTGCCGCAGGACAGGGGGCAAGCGGGGAGCTGTTTTTT.